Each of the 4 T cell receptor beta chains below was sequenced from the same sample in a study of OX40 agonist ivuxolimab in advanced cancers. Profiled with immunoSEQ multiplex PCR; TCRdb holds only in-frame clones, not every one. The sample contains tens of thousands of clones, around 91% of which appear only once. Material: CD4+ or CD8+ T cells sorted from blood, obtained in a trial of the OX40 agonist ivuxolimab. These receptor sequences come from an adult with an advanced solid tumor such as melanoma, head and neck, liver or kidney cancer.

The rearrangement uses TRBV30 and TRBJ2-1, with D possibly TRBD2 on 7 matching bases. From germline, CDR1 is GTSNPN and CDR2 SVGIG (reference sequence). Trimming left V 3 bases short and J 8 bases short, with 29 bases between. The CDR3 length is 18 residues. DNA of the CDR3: TGTGCCTGGAGGCCCACAGCGGGTAGGGGGGGCCATTTCGATGAGCAGTTCTTC. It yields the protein CAWRPTAGRGGHFDEQFF.

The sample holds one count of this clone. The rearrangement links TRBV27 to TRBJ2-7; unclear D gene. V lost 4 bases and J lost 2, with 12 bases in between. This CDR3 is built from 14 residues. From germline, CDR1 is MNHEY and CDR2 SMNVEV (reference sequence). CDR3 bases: TGTGCCAGCAGTTCTGGGGTACGCACCTACGAGCAGTACTTC. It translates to CASSSGVRTYEQYF.

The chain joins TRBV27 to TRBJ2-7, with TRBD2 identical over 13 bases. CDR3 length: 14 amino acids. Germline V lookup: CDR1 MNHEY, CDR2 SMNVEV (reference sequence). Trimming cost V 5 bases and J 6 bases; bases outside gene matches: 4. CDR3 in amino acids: CASSPGLAGVEQYF. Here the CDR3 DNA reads TGTGCCAGCAGTCCTGGACTAGCGGGAGTCGAGCAGTACTTC.

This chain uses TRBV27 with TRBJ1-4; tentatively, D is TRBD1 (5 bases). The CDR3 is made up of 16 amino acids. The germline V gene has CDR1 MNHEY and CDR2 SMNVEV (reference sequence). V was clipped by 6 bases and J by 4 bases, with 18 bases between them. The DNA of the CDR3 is TGTGCCAGCAGAAGCTTAATCGGGGACCTTAATGAAAAACTGTTTTTT. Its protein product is CASRSLIGDLNEKLFF.